A single sample gave rise to the 3 T cell receptor beta chains below, sequenced in a study of CD8 T cells in ankylosing spondylitis. MiXCR, run by TCRdb on the 5' RACE reads, gives a single entry per CDR3 protein. This table holds roughly 250,000 distinct CDR3 sequences, approximately 9% found once. Sequencing was done on a sample of blood, either unsorted or a sorted T cell fraction (not recorded which). These receptors were taken from a male donor with ankylosing spondylitis or in good health (not recorded which).

In this sample, this clonotype turned up a few times. The V and J genes are TRBV3-1 and TRBJ2-7; unclear D gene. The length of the CDR3 is 13 residues. Germline V gene lookup returns CDR1 LGHDT and CDR2 YNNKEL (reference sequence). V dropped 4 bases and J dropped 4 bases, with 11 bases sitting between them. CDR3 in DNA: TGTGCCAGCAGCCCCCCGGCGGCGTACGAGCAGTACTTC. Its translation: CASSPPAAYEQYF.

This clonotype was seen at least ten times. The chain links TRBV6-2 or TRBV6-3 to TRBJ2-1; D is unresolved. Germline CDR1 and CDR2: MNHEY and SVGEGT. The CDR3 extends over 15 amino acids. The V gene lost 2 bases and the J gene lost 0 bases, with 8 bases spanning the gap. CDR3 sequence: CASSYGLSSYNEQFF. CDR3 sequence (DNA): TGTGCCAGCAGTTACGGGCTTAGCTCCTACAATGAGCAGTTCTTC.

This clonotype was found a few times. V usage is TRBV20-1 and J usage is TRBJ2-7; 10 nucleotides match TRBD1. Germline lookup yields CDR1 DFQATT and CDR2 SNEGSKA (reference sequence). The ends lost 4 bases at V and 5 bases at J; junction bases unmatched: 5. This CDR3 spans 13 amino acids. The CDR3 bases are TGCAGTGCTACCGGGACAGGGGTTCACGAGCAGTACTTC. Its translation: CSATGTGVHEQYF.